Each of the 15 T cell receptor beta chains below was sequenced from the same sample in a study of blood T cell repertoires in COVID-19. Assay: immunoSEQ multiplex PCR; the TCRdb copy retains only in-frame clones and omits some. The table has 150,000 or so clones, over 65% seen once; the top ten hold roughly 1.5%. The sequenced sample consisted of peripheral blood. The origin of the receptors is an elderly man with acute or convalescent COVID-19.

The J gene is TRBJ2-5, the V gene TRBV5-1; 14 bases line up with TRBD2. Germline CDR1 SGHRS, CDR2 YFSETQ. The CDR3 consists of 17 residues. Trimming at V came to 4 bases and at J to 2 bases, leaving 7 bases not matched to a gene. In DNA, the CDR3 is TGCGCCAGCAGCCCAGGGACTAGCGGGGGAATGCAAGAGACCCAGTACTTC. Amino acid sequence: CASSPGTSGGMQETQYF.

This clone appeared once. V is TRBV6-5 and J is TRBJ2-3; tentatively, D is TRBD2 (5 bases). The V end was cut by 6 bases, the J end by 1 base, with 11 bases between. Germline CDR1 reads MNHEY; CDR2 reads SVGAGI. CDR3 length: 14 residues. The CDR3 bases are TGTGCCAGCAGCCCGGGGAGCCGCACAGATACGCAGTATTTT. Translating it yields CASSPGSRTDTQYF.

The chain couples TRBV3-1 (or the pseudogene TRBV3-2) to TRBJ2-5; D perhaps matches TRBD1 (5 bases). The CDR3 has 14 amino acids. CDR1 and CDR2 from the germline V gene are LGHDT and YNNKEL (reference sequence). The V gene lost 1 base and the J gene lost 5 bases, with 11 bases spanning the gap. CDR3 in amino acids: CASSQAGLWETQYF. The CDR3 coding sequence is TGTGCCAGCAGCCAAGCAGGGCTCTGGGAGACCCAGTACTTC.

This chain links TRBV7-8 with TRBJ2-2, with TRBD1 matching 9 bases. V lost 4 bases, J lost 4 bases, and 7 bases stayed unmatched. The CDR3 has 16 amino acids. Germline V gene lookup returns CDR1 SGHVS and CDR2 FQNEAQ. The CDR3 spells CASSWGQGQGTGELFF. In DNA, the CDR3 is TGTGCCAGCAGCTGGGGACAGGGACAGGGCACCGGGGAGCTGTTTTTT. The full variable domain, with the rest looked up from reference TRBV7-8 and TRBJ2-2, is GAGVSQSPRYKVAKRGQDVALRCDPISGHVSLFWYQQALGQGPEFLTYFQNEAQLDKSGLPSDRFFAERPEGSVSTLKIQRTQQEDSAVYLCASSWGQGQGTGELFFGEGSRLTVL.

The CDR3 loop reads CASSQVAGGTQYF. For the CDR3, the DNA is TGTGCCAGCAGCCAAGTTGCGGGTGGGACCCAGTACTTC. V gene TRBV3-1 (or the pseudogene TRBV3-2) combines with J gene TRBJ2-5; D possibly corresponds to TRBD2 (5 bases). Per the germline V gene, CDR1 is LGHDT and CDR2 is YNNKEL (reference sequence). V lost 1 base and J lost 7, with 10 bases in between. This CDR3 has 13 amino acids.

The chain combines TRBV19 with TRBJ2-3; the match to TRBD1 covers 10 bases. Germline V gives CDR1 LNHDA, CDR2 SQIVND (reference sequence). After removal of 10 bases from V and 2 bases from J, the junction contained 9 bases not matched to a gene. The CDR3 is 15 residues long. In nucleotides, the CDR3 is TGTGCCACCAAGAGGGACAGGGGTGACACAGATACGCAGTATTTT. Translated: CATKRDRGDTDTQYF.

The chain uses TRBV10-3 and TRBJ2-3; D not resolved. Trimming shortened V by 2 bases and J by 4 bases, and 10 bases separated the two germline ends. CDR1 and CDR2 from the germline V gene are ENHRY and SYGVKD. The CDR3 extends over 14 amino acids. CDR3 residues: CAISESSFADTQYF. CDR3 DNA: TGTGCCATCAGTGAGAGTAGCTTCGCAGATACGCAGTATTTT.

This clone has more than one count but fewer than ten. The genes are TRBV4-3 and TRBJ2-7; no firm D call. Germline CDR1 reads LGHNA; CDR2 reads YSLEER. Trimming left V 1 base short and J 7 bases short, with 11 bases between. The CDR3 consists of 13 residues. The CDR3 region is CASSQATYAEQYF. As DNA, the CDR3 is TGCGCCAGCAGCCAAGCCACCTACGCGGAGCAGTACTTC.

This chain connects TRBV19 to TRBJ2-7, with D possibly matching TRBD1 (5 bases). The CDR3 has 14 residues. Germline lookup yields CDR1 LNHDA and CDR2 SQIVND (reference sequence). Between the trimmed V and J ends, which lost 2 bases and 5 bases, there was a span of 13 bases. The CDR3 region is CASSIRAGPNEQYF. The DNA for the CDR3 is TGTGCCAGTAGTATAAGGGCAGGGCCGAACGAGCAGTACTTC.

The genes are TRBV5-4 and TRBJ2-5; 9 bases fit TRBD1. Germline lookup yields CDR1 SGHNT and CDR2 YYREEE (reference sequence). This CDR3 contains 19 residues. J was trimmed by 3 bases and V by 0 bases; bases with no gene match: 15. The CDR3 nucleotides are TGTGCCAGCAGCTTGGGCAGAAATCCGGGACAGGGTAGGGAAGAGACCCAGTACTTC. Protein product: CASSLGRNPGQGREETQYF.

The chain employs TRBV9 and TRBJ1-2, with a tentative D call TRBD1 (5 bases). CDR1 is SGDLS, CDR2 YYNGEE, per germline. The CDR3 runs to 15 residues. V was shortened by 7 bases and J by 5 bases, with 21 bases between the two germline ends. Here the CDR3 DNA reads TGTGCCAGCTCCCTGGGGCAGGCGAACCTTTATGGCTACACCTTC. Amino acid sequence: CASSLGQANLYGYTF.

The J gene is TRBJ1-2, the V gene TRBV3-1 (or the pseudogene TRBV3-2); possibly TRBD1 for D (5 bases). V was cut by 0 bases and J by 7 bases, with 12 bases left in between. Germline CDR1 reads LGHDT; CDR2 reads YNNKEL (reference sequence). This CDR3 is built from 14 residues. The CDR3 nucleotides are TGTGCCAGCAGCCAAGATGGAGGGGCGGGTGGCTACACCTTC. Amino acids: CASSQDGGAGGYTF.

This chain uses TRBV5-4 with TRBJ2-1, with D possibly matching TRBD2 (6 bases). The germline V gene encodes CDR1 SGHNT and CDR2 YYREEE (reference sequence). The CDR3 contains 12 residues. V lost 5 bases and J 10 bases, leaving 13 bases between the germline ends. CDR3 sequence: CASRLRDHEQFF. The CDR3 DNA is TGTGCCAGCAGGTTGCGGGATCACGAGCAGTTCTTC.

This clone was observed once. The chain uses TRBV19 and TRBJ2-5; 13 bases line up with TRBD2. V lost 6 bases to trimming and J lost 5 bases; unmatched junction nucleotides: 0. The CDR3 extends over 13 amino acids. Germline V CDR1 and CDR2: LNHDA, SQIVND (reference sequence). The CDR3 DNA is TGTGCCAGTAGGACTAGCGGGGGGGAGACCCAGTACTTC. Protein sequence: CASRTSGGETQYF.

This clone was observed a single time. This chain uses TRBV5-1 with TRBJ2-3; TRBD2 matches at 10 bases. Trimming cost V 4 bases and J 6 bases; bases outside gene matches: 11. The CDR3 runs to 16 residues. Germline lookup yields CDR1 SGHRS and CDR2 YFSETQ. CDR3 sequence reads: CASSIGTSDELDTQYF. The CDR3 DNA reads as TGCGCCAGCAGCATTGGGACTAGCGATGAACTGGATACGCAGTATTTT.